These T cell receptor beta chains were read from a single sample in a study of blood T cell repertoires in COVID-19. TCRdb's copy holds only in-frame clones and misses some; the assay was immunoSEQ multiplex PCR. The sample holds about 200,000 clones, roughly 81% seen once. Specimen: peripheral blood. The receptors here all came from a woman of 80 years or more with acute or convalescent COVID-19. CDR3s include the opening cysteine and the closing phenylalanine or tryptophan. The D gene is left open where the match is weak. Not all rows give a size; the values are once, few, many and, for expanded clones, a class.

size	D	J	V	CDR3	DNA
NA	NA	TRBJ1-5	TRBV7-2	CASSLEPGDGNQPQHF	TGTGCCAGCAGCTTAGAACCGGGGGATGGCAATCAGCCCCAGCATTTT
NA	TRBD2	TRBJ2-1	TRBV19	CASSMEIVLAGYNEQFF	TGTGCCAGTAGTATGGAAATTGTACTAGCGGGCTACAATGAGCAGTTCTTC
once	TRBD2	TRBJ2-1	TRBV3-1/TRBV3-2	CASSRPGTSYNEQFF	TGTGCCAGCAGTCGCCCCGGGACTAGCTACAATGAGCAGTTCTTC
NA	NA	TRBJ2-6	TRBV29-1	CSVNTAGAGANVLTF	TGCAGCGTCAATACAGCCGGGGCTGGGGCCAACGTCCTGACTTTC
NA	TRBD2	TRBJ2-3	TRBV11-3	CASGRGGGRGDTQYF	TGTGCCAGCGGTCGTGGGGGAGGGCGAGGAGATACGCAGTATTTT
NA	TRBD2	TRBJ2-7	TRBV7-3	CASSLMAGVIYEQYF	TGTGCCAGCAGCTTAATGGCGGGAGTAATCTACGAGCAGTACTTC
few	NA	TRBJ1-5	TRBV27	CASSLGGRWHF	TGTGCCAGCAGTTTGGGAGGGAGGTGGCATTTT
NA	TRBD2	TRBJ2-3	TRBV9	CASSPTSGGDTQYF	TGTGCCAGCAGCCCAACTAGCGGTGGGGATACGCAGTATTTT
NA	TRBD1	TRBJ2-3	TRBV18	CASSPQAGTGVDTQYF	TGTGCCAGCTCACCCCAAGCAGGGACAGGGGTCGATACGCAGTATTTT
once	TRBD1	TRBJ1-1	TRBV24-1	CATSDLQGVGAFF	TGTGCCACCAGTGACTTACAGGGGGTAGGAGCTTTCTTT
NA	TRBD2	TRBJ2-7	TRBV6-2/TRBV6-3	CASSRTSGTYEQYF	TGTGCCAGCAGTCGGACTAGCGGGACCTACGAGCAGTACTTC
NA	TRBD2	TRBJ2-2	TRBV7-2	CASSVTSGANTGELFF	TGTGCCAGCAGTGTCACTAGCGGGGCGAACACCGGGGAGCTGTTTTTT
NA	TRBD1	TRBJ2-7	TRBV27	CASSFGTGGYEQYF	TGTGCCAGCAGTTTCGGGACAGGGGGCTACGAGCAGTACTTC
NA	NA	TRBJ1-1	TRBV7-2	CASSYSGVLNTEAFF	TGTGCCAGCAGCTACTCAGGGGTCTTGAACACTGAAGCTTTCTTT
NA	NA	TRBJ1-5	TRBV19	CASKKSDIPHQPQHF	TGTGCCAGTAAAAAGTCAGATATACCCCATCAGCCCCAGCATTTT
NA	NA	TRBJ1-3	TRBV5-3	CARSPRVSGNTIYF	TGTGCCAGAAGCCCCAGGGTCTCTGGAAACACCATATATTTT
NA	TRBD1	TRBJ2-7	TRBV7-2	CASSSNRGPYEQYF	TGTGCCAGCAGCTCCAACAGGGGACCCTACGAGCAGTACTTC
NA	NA	TRBJ2-2	TRBV25-1	CASSPPTVLRPTGELFF	NA
NA	TRBD2	TRBJ2-7	TRBV6-2/TRBV6-3	CASSPYSGGDYEQYF	TGTGCCAGCAGTCCCTATAGCGGGGGGGACTACGAGCAGTACTTC
NA	TRBD1	TRBJ1-1	TRBV29-1	CSVEVQGGAFF	TGCAGCGTTGAAGTCCAGGGGGGAGCTTTCTTT
NA	TRBD2	TRBJ2-3	TRBV27	CASSLMGGDTDTQYF	TGTGCCAGCAGTTTAATGGGGGGGGACACAGATACGCAGTATTTT
NA	TRBD1	TRBJ1-5	TRBV9	CASSIGQAANQPQHF	TGTGCCAGCAGCATAGGACAGGCGGCCAATCAGCCCCAGCATTTT
NA	TRBD2	TRBJ2-3	TRBV7-2	CASRSLAGGGPDTQYF	TGTGCCAGCAGATCCCTAGCGGGAGGGGGCCCAGATACGCAGTATTTT
NA	TRBD2	TRBJ2-5	TRBV10-3	CAISQREGSPQETQYF	TGTGCCATCAGCCAACGGGAGGGCTCTCCGCAAGAGACCCAGTACTTC
NA	NA	TRBJ2-7	TRBV6-5	CASSYSLEAYEQYF	TGTGCCAGCAGTTACTCCCTCGAGGCGTACGAGCAGTACTTC
NA	NA	TRBJ2-5	TRBV7-2	CASSPLRLVQETQYF	TGTGCCAGCAGCCCACTACGATTGGTCCAAGAGACCCAGTACTTC
NA	NA	TRBJ1-6	TRBV12-5	CASGWGGPHSPLHF	TGTGCTAGTGGTTGGGGGGGGCCGCATTCACCCCTCCACTTT
NA	NA	TRBJ1-5	TRBV5-1	CASSLGTEQPQHF	TGCGCCAGCAGCTTGGGGACAGAACAGCCCCAGCATTTT
NA	NA	TRBJ2-3	TRBV7-9	CASSLVSGSDTQYF	TGTGCCAGCAGCTTAGTATCGGGATCCGATACGCAGTATTTT
NA	TRBD2	TRBJ2-4	TRBV5-1	CASSSGTSGGLLAKNIQYF	TGCGCCAGCAGTTCCGGGACTAGCGGGGGGCTGTTAGCCAAAAACATTCAGTACTTC
NA	TRBD2	TRBJ2-7	TRBV9	CASSVGGRGSEQYF	TGTGCCAGCAGCGTAGGCGGGAGAGGGTCCGAGCAGTACTTC
NA	TRBD1	TRBJ1-2	TRBV18	CASSAVRDRDGTF	TGTGCCAGCTCAGCTGTCCGGGACAGGGACGGCACCTTC
once	NA	TRBJ1-1	TRBV5-1	CASSLAGVPNTEAFF	TGCGCCAGCAGCTTGGCGGGGGTCCCGAACACTGAAGCTTTCTTT
NA	NA	TRBJ1-5	TRBV7-9	CASSLGAGKGSNQPQHF	TGTGCCAGCAGCTTAGGGGCGGGTAAAGGGAGCAATCAGCCCCAGCATTTT
few	TRBD2	TRBJ2-7	TRBV7-2	CASSLSGTSPYEQYF	TGTGCCAGCAGCTTATCAGGGACTAGCCCCTACGAGCAGTACTTC
NA	TRBD2	TRBJ2-3	TRBV6-6	CASNGRRRGEDTQYF	TGTGCCAGCAACGGTCGGAGGCGGGGGGAAGATACGCAGTATTTT
NA	NA	TRBJ2-5	TRBV5-1	CASSPNLVQETQYF	TGCGCCAGCAGCCCGAACCTAGTCCAAGAGACCCAGTACTTC
NA	NA	TRBJ2-3	TRBV29-1	CSVGASHF	TGCAGCGTTGGCGCTAGCCATTTT
once	TRBD1	TRBJ1-1	TRBV5-1	CASSLGRQGWNTEAFF	TGCGCCAGCAGCTTGGGTCGACAGGGTTGGAACACTGAAGCTTTCTTT
NA	TRBD2	TRBJ2-7	TRBV4-3	CASSQDNSGNAYEQYF	TGCGCCAGCAGCCAAGATAACAGCGGGAATGCCTACGAGCAGTACTTC
NA	TRBD1	TRBJ1-2	TRBV27	CASSTSRTGNYGYTF	TGTGCCAGCAGTACTTCCCGGACAGGGAACTATGGCTACACCTTC
NA	NA	TRBJ1-6	TRBV4-3	CASSQVRTPNSPLHF	TGCGCCAGCAGCCAAGTAAGGACACCGAATTCACCCCTCCACTTT
few	NA	TRBJ1-6	TRBV19	CASSVRTADYNSPLHF	TGTGCCAGTAGCGTCCGGACTGCGGATTATAATTCACCCCTCCACTTT
NA	TRBD1	TRBJ2-6	TRBV6-2/TRBV6-3	CASSYQGVSGANVLTF	TGTGCCAGCAGTTACCAGGGGGTCTCTGGGGCCAACGTCCTGACTTTC
NA	NA	TRBJ2-7	TRBV28	CASSFGMYEQYF	TGTGCCAGCAGTTTCGGGATGTACGAGCAGTACTTC
NA	NA	TRBJ1-5	TRBV28	CASSSYREQPQHF	TGTGCCAGCAGCTCCTATAGGGAGCAGCCCCAGCATTTT
NA	NA	TRBJ2-7	TRBV7-2	CASREGGGRSYEQYF	TGTGCCAGCAGAGAAGGGGGCGGGAGGTCCTACGAGCAGTACTTC
NA	TRBD1	TRBJ2-7	TRBV7-6	CASSLEGAGYEQYF	TGTGCCAGCAGCTTAGAGGGGGCTGGGTACGAGCAGTACTTC
once	NA	TRBJ1-1	TRBV5-1	CASSPGQLATLEAFF	TGCGCCAGCAGCCCAGGACAACTGGCCACTTTGGAAGCTTTCTTT
NA	NA	TRBJ2-7	TRBV19	CASKDRVSTYEQYF	TGTGCCAGTAAAGATAGAGTTTCAACCTACGAGCAGTACTTC
NA	NA	TRBJ1-1	TRBV28	CASARATEAFF	TGTGCCAGTGCGCGGGCCACTGAAGCTTTCTTT
NA	TRBD1	TRBJ1-5	TRBV7-6	CASSSIGGTAQHF	TGTGCCAGCAGTTCTATAGGGGGGACAGCCCAGCATTTT
NA	TRBD1	TRBJ2-2	TRBV5-5	CASRYTGARELFF	TGTGCCAGCAGATATACAGGGGCTAGGGAGCTGTTTTTT
once	NA	TRBJ1-5	TRBV2	CASEAGSNQPQHF	TGTGCCAGCGAGGCAGGGAGCAATCAGCCCCAGCATTTT
once	TRBD1	TRBJ1-2	TRBV19	CASSIRGQGNSYTF	TGTGCCAGTAGTATACGGGGACAGGGTAATAGCTACACCTTC
NA	NA	TRBJ1-6	TRBV4-3	CASSQVGSGVSPLHF	TGCGCCAGCAGCCAAGTGGGATCCGGGGTTTCACCCCTCCACTTT
NA	NA	TRBJ2-1	TRBV7-2	CASSLERAYNEQFF	TGTGCCAGCAGCTTAGAGCGGGCCTACAATGAGCAGTTCTTC